This T cell receptor beta chain was captured in a study of blood T cell repertoires in COVID-19. Across the whole study: Samples of COVID-19 (acute and convalescent) were obtained from the United States, Italy and Spain.

The CDR3 is 15 amino acids. V dropped 7 bases and J dropped 2; count of bases not matched to a gene: 9. CDR1 is MNHEY, CDR2 SMNVEV, per germline (reference sequence). Method: immunoSEQ multiplex PCR; TCRdb's copy keeps in-frame clones and lacks some. The repertoire includes about 220,000 clones, around 82% of them detected once, and 3% to 3.5% sits in the top ten. The genes are TRBV27 and TRBJ2-3; TRBD2 agrees at 7 bases. The receptor was derived from a woman in her twenties or thirties who had recovered from COVID-19. Sequences were obtained from peripheral blood. The CDR3 protein is CASTRRSGATDTQYF. CDR3 bases: TGTGCCAGCACCCGCCGGAGCGGGGCCACAGATACGCAGTATTTT.